Following are 28 T cell receptor beta chains from one sample sequenced in a study of CD8+CD57+ T cells in acquired aplastic anemia. Patients included in sequencing had previously demonstrated CD8+CD57+ cell expansion by flow cytometry. Genomic DNA provided the template from which TCR beta VDJ and CDR3 profiles were obtained. MiXCR, applied by TCRdb to the reads, yields one record per CDR3 protein. Counted here are under 500,000 distinct CDR3 sequences, around 30% occurring once; the ten biggest clones make up nearly 0.85%. Sequencing was performed on sorted CD4+, CD8+, or CD8+CD57+ T cells (not recorded which) from PBMCs. The receptors stem from a human donor with aplastic anemia.

This clonotype was seen ten or more times. The chain combines TRBV4-2 with TRBJ1-2, with TRBD1 matching over 7 bases. The CDR3 loop spans 14 amino acids. CDR1 and CDR2 from the germline V gene are LGHNA and YNFKEQ. V trimming: 4 bases; J trimming: 8 bases; junction bases outside the gene matches: 10. Here the CDR3 DNA reads TGTGCCAGCAGCCGTGCCAGGGGGTCCCCAGGCTACACCTTC. It yields the protein CASSRARGSPGYTF.

V and J are TRBV5-4 and TRBJ2-3; no reliable D call. The CDR3 runs to 16 residues. With 3 bases removed from V and 0 bases from J, the gap between germline ends came to 14 bases. The germline V gene encodes CDR1 SGHNT and CDR2 YYREEE (reference sequence). The CDR3 DNA follows: TGTGCCAGCAGCTCCCATACCTCGGTTAGCACAGATACGCAGTATTTT. Translating gives CASSSHTSVSTDTQYF.

The rearrangement links TRBV10-2 to TRBJ2-7; unclear D gene. Germline CDR1 reads WSHSY; CDR2 reads SAAADI. This CDR3 comprises 11 residues. V was clipped by 6 bases and J by 8 bases, with 11 bases between them. The DNA of the CDR3 is TGCGCCAGCAGCCCCGAGGTGAAGCAGTACTTC. The encoded protein is CASSPEVKQYF.

This chain joins TRBV2 and TRBJ1-6; the D is unclear. CDR3 length: 15 residues. Germline V gene sequence: CDR1 SNHLY, CDR2 FYNNEI. V dropped 4 bases and J dropped 0 bases, with 7 bases sitting between them. The CDR3 sequence is CASSASSSYNSPLHF. The CDR3 DNA reads as TGTGCCAGCAGTGCCTCGAGCTCCTATAATTCACCCCTCCACTTT.

DNA for the CDR3: TGTGCCAGCAGTTGGGGGGACAGGGGGCGATACTCTGGAAACACCATATATTTT. Its translation: CASSWGDRGRYSGNTIYF. The chain carries TRBV2 and TRBJ1-3; the match to TRBD1 covers 12 bases. The junction had 8 bases not matched to a gene; V was cut back by 5 bases and J by 0 bases. The CDR3 totals 18 residues. Germline loops: CDR1 SNHLY, CDR2 FYNNEI.

The chain combines TRBV5-1 with TRBJ2-1; the D is unclear. Deletions cut 0 bases from V and 0 bases from J, with 7 bases between. This CDR3 region has 15 residues. Germline CDR1 and CDR2: SGHRS and YFSETQ. CDR3 protein: CASSLELRSYNEQFF. The CDR3 bases are TGCGCCAGCAGCTTGGAACTACGCTCCTACAATGAGCAGTTCTTC. Complete variable domain (other parts from reference TRBV5-1 and TRBJ2-1): KAGVTQTPRYLIKTRGQQVTLSCSPISGHRSVSWYQQTPGQGLQFLFEYFSETQRNKGNFPGRFSGRQFSNSRSEMNVSTLELGDSALYLCASSLELRSYNEQFFGPGTRLTVL.

In this sample, this clonotype turned up a few times. The V gene is TRBV7-2, the J gene TRBJ1-1; D remains ambiguous. The CDR3 totals 13 residues. From germline, CDR1 is SGHTA and CDR2 FQGNSA. Between the trimmed V and J ends, which lost 4 bases and 8 bases, there was a span of 14 bases. CDR3: CASSSNRKQEAFF. CDR3 nucleotides: TGTGCCAGCAGCTCAAACCGAAAACAGGAAGCTTTCTTT.

This clonotype is a singleton in its sample. This may stem from a read error, because a much larger clone lies one nucleotide away. This chain uses TRBV7-3 with TRBJ1-3, with TRBD1 matching over 9 bases. CDR1 and CDR2 from the germline V gene are SGHTA and FQGTGA. CDR3 size: 15 residues. The CDR3 protein is CASSIGTGTGSTIYF. CDR3 coding DNA: TGTGCCAGCAGCATTGGGACAGGGACAGGAAGCACCATATATTTT.

The chain uses TRBV5-1 and TRBJ2-7; 7 nucleotides match TRBD2. CDR1 SGHRS and CDR2 YFSETQ come from the germline V gene. After removal of 1 base from V and 6 bases from J, the junction contained 7 bases not matched to a gene. The CDR3 length is 14 residues. In DNA, the CDR3 is TGCGCCAGCAGCTTGTGGCGGGAGTCTCTCGAGCAGTACTTC. Its protein product is CASSLWRESLEQYF.

This chain joins TRBV19 and TRBJ2-5; 12 bases fit TRBD1. This CDR3 contains 16 residues. V was pared by 0 bases and J by 4 bases, with 3 bases of the junction left unmatched. Germline V CDR1 and CDR2: LNHDA, SQIVND (reference sequence). The CDR3 here is CASSIDGTGGGETQYF. CDR3 DNA: TGTGCCAGTAGTATAGATGGGACAGGGGGCGGAGAGACCCAGTACTTC.

This clonotype was seen at least ten times. V gene TRBV2 combines with J gene TRBJ1-1, with TRBD1 matching 7 bases. V shed 10 bases and J 0 bases; nucleotides not matched to a gene: 8. Germline loops: CDR1 SNHLY, CDR2 FYNNEI. CDR3 size: 14 residues. The CDR3 protein is CATARDSLNTEAFF. The CDR3 coding sequence is TGTGCCACCGCTAGGGACAGCTTGAACACTGAAGCTTTCTTT.

In the case of this clonotype: This sequence may be a read error, since a much larger clone differs from it by one base. As DNA, the CDR3 is TGCAGTGCGTCGCCCCGGACAAGGGGGTCCACAGGCGACGAGCAGTACTTC. Amino acids: CSASPRTRGSTGDEQYF. The V call is TRBV20-1, the J call TRBJ2-7; tentatively, D is TRBD1 (6 bases). V was pared by 6 bases and J by 5 bases, with 29 bases between. Germline lookup yields CDR1 DFQATT and CDR2 SNEGSKA (reference sequence). This CDR3 is built from 17 residues.

The chain couples TRBV2 to TRBJ1-5, with D possibly TRBD1 on 5 matching bases. This CDR3 is 15 amino acids long. Germline loops: CDR1 SNHLY, CDR2 FYNNEI. The V and J ends lost 4 bases and 0 bases respectively, with 10 bases between them. CDR3 in amino acids: CASSGDDSSNQPQHF. In nucleotides, the CDR3 is TGTGCCAGCAGTGGCGATGACAGTAGCAATCAGCCCCAGCATTTT. Full variable domain (rest looked up from reference TRBV2 and TRBJ1-5): EPEVTQTPSHQVTQMGQEVILRCVPISNHLYFYWYRQILGQKVEFLVSFYNNEISEKSEIFDDQFSVERPDGSNFTLKIRSTKLEDSAMYFCASSGDDSSNQPQHFGDGTRLSIL.

This clonotype occurred many times. This chain joins TRBV24-1 and TRBJ2-4; 7 nucleotides match TRBD2. The CDR3 totals 12 residues. V gave up 6 bases and J gave up 8 bases; unmatched junction bases: 3. CDR1 and CDR2 from the germline V gene are KGHDR and SFDVKD. CDR3 sequence (DNA): TGTGCCACCAGTTTGGCGGGAGACATTCAGTACTTC. This sequence encodes CATSLAGDIQYF.

This clonotype was detected many times. The chain combines TRBV20-1 with TRBJ1-2; D gene uncertain. Germline V CDR1 and CDR2: DFQATT, SNEGSKA (reference sequence). The V end was cut by 2 bases, the J end by 0 bases, with 4 bases between. The CDR3 extends over 12 amino acids. This CDR3 reads CSARRPNYGYTF. DNA of the CDR3: TGCAGTGCTAGACGGCCTAACTATGGCTACACCTTC.

This clonotype was seen repeatedly, ten times or more. V and J are TRBV7-3 and TRBJ1-2; TRBD1 might be the D (5 bases). Germline CDR1 SGHTA, CDR2 FQGTGA. The germline V and J ends were trimmed by 0 bases and 7 bases, with 12 bases remaining between them. CDR3 size: 14 residues. CDR3 sequence (DNA): TGTGCCAGCAGCTTAACCGCCAGGGAACCTGGCTACACCTTC. Protein product: CASSLTAREPGYTF.

The rearrangement links TRBV20-1 to TRBJ1-5, with D perhaps TRBD1 (5 bases). Trimming cost V 5 bases and J 2 bases, with 10 bases left between them. Germline CDR1 DFQATT, CDR2 SNEGSKA (reference sequence). This CDR3 spans 13 amino acids. CDR3 region: CSALGDRNQPQHF. The CDR3, as DNA: TGCAGTGCTCTGGGGGACCGCAATCAGCCCCAGCATTTT.

This clonotype was seen at least ten times. This chain connects TRBV10-3 to TRBJ2-7, with TRBD1 matching over 8 bases. The junction had 1 base not matched to a gene; V was cut back by 6 bases and J by 3 bases. The V gene's germline CDR1 is ENHRY and CDR2 SYGVKD. The CDR3 is 12 residues long. The CDR3 nucleotides are TGTGCCATCAGGGACAGGGACTACGAGCAGTACTTC. Translating it yields CAIRDRDYEQYF.

This clonotype was picked up one time. The rearrangement links TRBV7-6 to TRBJ2-5, with unresolved D. This CDR3 comprises 13 residues. V was pared by 4 bases and J by 1 base, with 7 bases between. Looked up from germline, CDR1 is SGHVS and CDR2 is FNYEAQ. The CDR3 coding sequence is TGTGCCAGCAGCTCAGTTATCCAAGAGACCCAGTACTTC. It codes for CASSSVIQETQYF.

The table lists this clonotype with many counts. V and J are TRBV20-1 and TRBJ1-2; D is perhaps TRBD1 (6 bases). Trimming removed 3 bases from V and 8 bases from J, with 22 bases in between. This CDR3 is 15 amino acids long. Germline assignment: CDR1 DFQATT and CDR2 SNEGSKA (reference sequence). CDR3 DNA: TGCAGTGCTAGGGTAAGGGTGCGGGGCAGGGGCGGCTACACCTTC. Its protein is CSARVRVRGRGGYTF.

V usage is TRBV20-1 and J usage is TRBJ2-1; 9 bases agree with TRBD2. There are 17 residues in the CDR3. Germline V gives CDR1 DFQATT, CDR2 SNEGSKA (reference sequence). J lost 7 bases, V lost 1 base, and 14 bases had no gene match. CDR3 DNA sequence: TGCAGTGCTAGAGCAGGGACTAGCAGATCCCTCGCGAATGAGCAGTTCTTC. Its translation: CSARAGTSRSLANEQFF.

This chain joins TRBV15 and TRBJ2-7; unclear D gene. Germline V lookup: CDR1 LNHNV, CDR2 YYDKDF (reference sequence). Trimming removed 1 base from V and 1 base from J, with 11 bases in between. CDR3 length: 15 amino acids. The CDR3 DNA sequence: TGTGCCACCAGCAGAGTCGGCAAGCGATCCTACGAGCAGTACTTC. It specifies CATSRVGKRSYEQYF.

As regards this clonotype: This sequence may be a read error, since a much larger clone differs from it by one base. The V and J genes are TRBV2 and TRBJ2-3, with D tentatively TRBD1 (5 bases). The V end lost 4 bases, the J end lost 4 bases, and 9 bases lay between the germline ends. The CDR3 covers 13 residues. The germline gives CDR1 SNHLY, CDR2 FYNNEI. CDR3 DNA: TGTGCCAGCAGTGTAGACAGAGCAGATACGCAGTATTTT. This translates into CASSVDRADTQYF.

The J gene is TRBJ1-5, the V gene TRBV2; possible D gene TRBD1, 6 bases. Germline CDR1 SNHLY, CDR2 FYNNEI. This CDR3 comprises 17 residues. The ends were cut back, 6 bases at V and 0 bases at J, with 18 bases in the middle. The CDR3 DNA reads TGTGCCAGCAGCAAAGGACAGATTTTTTATAGCAATCAGCCCCAGCATTTT. Translated: CASSKGQIFYSNQPQHF.

This clonotype showed up many times. The rearrangement links TRBV5-1 to TRBJ2-3; 7 nucleotides align to TRBD1. The V gene's germline CDR1 is SGHRS and CDR2 YFSETQ. The CDR3 loop spans 14 amino acids. The trim removed 5 bases at V and 6 bases at J, leaving 9 bases unmatched. The CDR3 DNA follows: TGCGCCAGCAGTTCCTCCGGGACAGCCGATACGCAGTATTTT. Its protein product is CASSSSGTADTQYF.

Many counts were recorded for this clonotype. The V gene is TRBV19, the J gene TRBJ1-2; D might be TRBD1 (5 bases). From germline, CDR1 is LNHDA and CDR2 SQIVND (reference sequence). This CDR3 contains 12 residues. V lost 7 bases and J 4 bases, leaving 10 bases between the germline ends. CDR3: CASMGGSYGYTF. The CDR3 DNA sequence: TGTGCCAGTATGGGGGGAAGCTATGGCTACACCTTC.

There are many counts of this clonotype. The J gene is TRBJ1-1, the V gene TRBV20-1; the D gene is possibly TRBD1 (6 bases). This CDR3 has 14 amino acids. The germline V gene has CDR1 DFQATT and CDR2 SNEGSKA (reference sequence). Between the trimmed V and J ends, which lost 0 bases and 5 bases, there was a span of 13 bases. CDR3 sequence reads: CSARDQGRGTEAFF. The DNA for the CDR3 is TGCAGTGCTAGAGATCAGGGGAGGGGGACTGAAGCTTTCTTT.

Remarks on this clonotype: This could be a read error, since a much larger clone is one nucleotide away. The chain uses TRBV24-1 and TRBJ2-1, with 12 bases lining up with TRBD2. Germline V gives CDR1 KGHDR, CDR2 SFDVKD. This CDR3 has 14 residues. The CDR3 bases are TGTGCCACCAGCCCGGGACTAGCGGGCAATGAGCAGTCCTTC. Its protein is CATSPGLAGNEQSF.